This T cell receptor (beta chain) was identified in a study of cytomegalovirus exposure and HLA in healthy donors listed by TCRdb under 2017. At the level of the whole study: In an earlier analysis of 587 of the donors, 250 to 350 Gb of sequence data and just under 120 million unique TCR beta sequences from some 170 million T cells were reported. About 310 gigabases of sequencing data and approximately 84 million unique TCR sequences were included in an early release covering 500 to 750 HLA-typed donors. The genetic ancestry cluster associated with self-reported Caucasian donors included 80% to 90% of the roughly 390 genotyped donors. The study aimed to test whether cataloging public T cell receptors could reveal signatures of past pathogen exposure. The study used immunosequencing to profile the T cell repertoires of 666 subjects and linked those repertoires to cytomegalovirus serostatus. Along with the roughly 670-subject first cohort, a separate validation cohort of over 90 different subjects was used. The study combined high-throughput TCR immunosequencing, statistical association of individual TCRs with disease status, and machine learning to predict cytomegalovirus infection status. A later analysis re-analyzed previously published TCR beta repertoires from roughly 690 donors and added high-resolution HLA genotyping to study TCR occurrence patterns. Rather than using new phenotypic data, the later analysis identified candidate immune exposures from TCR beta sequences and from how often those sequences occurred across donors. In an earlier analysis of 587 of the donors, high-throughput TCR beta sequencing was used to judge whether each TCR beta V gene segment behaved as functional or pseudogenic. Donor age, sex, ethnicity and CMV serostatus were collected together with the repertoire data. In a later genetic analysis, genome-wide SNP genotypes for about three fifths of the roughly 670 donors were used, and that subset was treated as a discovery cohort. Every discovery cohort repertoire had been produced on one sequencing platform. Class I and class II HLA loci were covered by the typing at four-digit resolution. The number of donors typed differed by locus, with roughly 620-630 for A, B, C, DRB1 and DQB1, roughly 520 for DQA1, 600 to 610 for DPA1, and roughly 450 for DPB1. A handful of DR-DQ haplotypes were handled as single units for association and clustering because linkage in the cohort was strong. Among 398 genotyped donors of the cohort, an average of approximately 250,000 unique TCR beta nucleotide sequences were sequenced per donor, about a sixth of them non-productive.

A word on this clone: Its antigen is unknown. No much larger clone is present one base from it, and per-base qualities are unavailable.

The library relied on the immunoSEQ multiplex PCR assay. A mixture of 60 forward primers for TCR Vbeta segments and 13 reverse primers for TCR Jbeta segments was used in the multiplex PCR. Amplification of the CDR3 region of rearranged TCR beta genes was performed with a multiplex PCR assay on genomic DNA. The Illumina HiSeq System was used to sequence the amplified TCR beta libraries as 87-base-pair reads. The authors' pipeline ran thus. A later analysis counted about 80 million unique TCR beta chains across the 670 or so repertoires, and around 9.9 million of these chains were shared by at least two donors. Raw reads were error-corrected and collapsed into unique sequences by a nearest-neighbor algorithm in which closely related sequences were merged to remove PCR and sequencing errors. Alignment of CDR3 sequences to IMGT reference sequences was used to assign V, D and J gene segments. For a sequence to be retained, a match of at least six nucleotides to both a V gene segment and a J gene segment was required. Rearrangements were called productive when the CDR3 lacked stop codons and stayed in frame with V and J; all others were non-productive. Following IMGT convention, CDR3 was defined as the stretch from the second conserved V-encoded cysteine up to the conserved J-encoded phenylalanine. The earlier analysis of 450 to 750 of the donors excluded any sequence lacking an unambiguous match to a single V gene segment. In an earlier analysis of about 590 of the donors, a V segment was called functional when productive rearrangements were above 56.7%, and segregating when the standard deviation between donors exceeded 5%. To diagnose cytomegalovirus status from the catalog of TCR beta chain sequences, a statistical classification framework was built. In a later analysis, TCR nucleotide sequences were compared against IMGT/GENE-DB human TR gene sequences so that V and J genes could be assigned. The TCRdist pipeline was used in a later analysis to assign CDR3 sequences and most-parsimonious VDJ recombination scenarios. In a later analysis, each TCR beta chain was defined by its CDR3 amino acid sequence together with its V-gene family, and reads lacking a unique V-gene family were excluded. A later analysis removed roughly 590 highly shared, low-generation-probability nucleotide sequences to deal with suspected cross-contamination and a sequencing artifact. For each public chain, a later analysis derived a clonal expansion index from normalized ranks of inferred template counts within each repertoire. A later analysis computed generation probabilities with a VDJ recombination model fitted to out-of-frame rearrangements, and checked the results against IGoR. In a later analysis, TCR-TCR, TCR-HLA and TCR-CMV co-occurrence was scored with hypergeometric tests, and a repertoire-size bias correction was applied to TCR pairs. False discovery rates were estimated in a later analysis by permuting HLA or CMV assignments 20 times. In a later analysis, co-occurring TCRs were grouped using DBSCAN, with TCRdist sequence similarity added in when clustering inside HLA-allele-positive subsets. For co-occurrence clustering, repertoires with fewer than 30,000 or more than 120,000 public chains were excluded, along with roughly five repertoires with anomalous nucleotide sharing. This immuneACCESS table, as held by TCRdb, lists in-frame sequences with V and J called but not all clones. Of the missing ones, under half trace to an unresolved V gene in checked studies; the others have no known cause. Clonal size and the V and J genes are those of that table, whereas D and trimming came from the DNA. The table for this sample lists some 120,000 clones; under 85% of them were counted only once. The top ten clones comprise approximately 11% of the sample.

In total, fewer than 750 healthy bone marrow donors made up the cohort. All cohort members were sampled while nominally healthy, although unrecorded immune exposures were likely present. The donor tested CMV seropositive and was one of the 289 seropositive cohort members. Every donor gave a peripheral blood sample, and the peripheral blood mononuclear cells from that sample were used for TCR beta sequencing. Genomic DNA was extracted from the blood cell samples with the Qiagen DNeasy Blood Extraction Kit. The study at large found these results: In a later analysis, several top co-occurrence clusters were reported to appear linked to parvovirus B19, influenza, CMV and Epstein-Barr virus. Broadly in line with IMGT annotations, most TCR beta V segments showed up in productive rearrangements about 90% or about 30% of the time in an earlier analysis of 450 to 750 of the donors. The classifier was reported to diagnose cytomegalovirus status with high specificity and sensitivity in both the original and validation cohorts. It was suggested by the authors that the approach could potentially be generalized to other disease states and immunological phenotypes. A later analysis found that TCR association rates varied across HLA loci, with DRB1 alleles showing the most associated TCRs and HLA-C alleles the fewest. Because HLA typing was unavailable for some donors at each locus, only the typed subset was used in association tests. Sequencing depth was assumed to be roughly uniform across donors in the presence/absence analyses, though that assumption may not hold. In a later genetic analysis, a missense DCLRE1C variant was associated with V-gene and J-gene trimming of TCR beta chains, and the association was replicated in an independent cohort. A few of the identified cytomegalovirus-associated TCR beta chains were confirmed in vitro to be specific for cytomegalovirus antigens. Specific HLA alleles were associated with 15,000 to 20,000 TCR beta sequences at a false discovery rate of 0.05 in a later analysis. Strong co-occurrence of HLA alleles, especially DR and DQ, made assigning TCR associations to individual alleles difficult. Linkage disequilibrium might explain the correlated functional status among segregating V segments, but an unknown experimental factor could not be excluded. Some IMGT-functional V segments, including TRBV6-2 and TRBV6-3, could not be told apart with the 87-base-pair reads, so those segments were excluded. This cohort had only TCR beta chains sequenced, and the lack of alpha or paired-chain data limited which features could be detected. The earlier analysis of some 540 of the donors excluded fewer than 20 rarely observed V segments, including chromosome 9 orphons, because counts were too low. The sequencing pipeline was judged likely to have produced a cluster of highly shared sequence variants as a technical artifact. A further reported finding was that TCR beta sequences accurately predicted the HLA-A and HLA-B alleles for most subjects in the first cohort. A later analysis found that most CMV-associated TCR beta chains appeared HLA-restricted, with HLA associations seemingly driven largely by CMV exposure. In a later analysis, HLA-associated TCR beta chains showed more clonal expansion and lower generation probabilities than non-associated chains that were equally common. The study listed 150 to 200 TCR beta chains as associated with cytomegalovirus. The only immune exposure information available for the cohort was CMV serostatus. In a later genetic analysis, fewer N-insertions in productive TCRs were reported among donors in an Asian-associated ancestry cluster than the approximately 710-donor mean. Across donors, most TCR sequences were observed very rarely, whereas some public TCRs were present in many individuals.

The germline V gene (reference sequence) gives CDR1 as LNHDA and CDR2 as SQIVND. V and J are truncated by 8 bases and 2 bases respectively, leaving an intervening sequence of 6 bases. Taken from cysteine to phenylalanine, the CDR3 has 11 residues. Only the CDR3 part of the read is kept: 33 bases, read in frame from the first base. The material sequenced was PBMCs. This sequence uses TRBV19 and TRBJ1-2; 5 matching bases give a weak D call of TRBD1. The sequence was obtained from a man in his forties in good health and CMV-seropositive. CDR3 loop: CASHRNYGYTF. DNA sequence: TGTGCCAGTCACAGGAACTATGGCTACACCTTC. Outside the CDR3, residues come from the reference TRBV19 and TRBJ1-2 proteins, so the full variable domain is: DGGITQSPKYLFRKEGQNVTLSCEQNLNHDAMYWYRQDPGQGLRLIYYSQIVNDFQKGDIAEGYSVSREKKESFPLTVTSAQKNPTAFYLCASHRNYGYTFGSGTRLTVV.